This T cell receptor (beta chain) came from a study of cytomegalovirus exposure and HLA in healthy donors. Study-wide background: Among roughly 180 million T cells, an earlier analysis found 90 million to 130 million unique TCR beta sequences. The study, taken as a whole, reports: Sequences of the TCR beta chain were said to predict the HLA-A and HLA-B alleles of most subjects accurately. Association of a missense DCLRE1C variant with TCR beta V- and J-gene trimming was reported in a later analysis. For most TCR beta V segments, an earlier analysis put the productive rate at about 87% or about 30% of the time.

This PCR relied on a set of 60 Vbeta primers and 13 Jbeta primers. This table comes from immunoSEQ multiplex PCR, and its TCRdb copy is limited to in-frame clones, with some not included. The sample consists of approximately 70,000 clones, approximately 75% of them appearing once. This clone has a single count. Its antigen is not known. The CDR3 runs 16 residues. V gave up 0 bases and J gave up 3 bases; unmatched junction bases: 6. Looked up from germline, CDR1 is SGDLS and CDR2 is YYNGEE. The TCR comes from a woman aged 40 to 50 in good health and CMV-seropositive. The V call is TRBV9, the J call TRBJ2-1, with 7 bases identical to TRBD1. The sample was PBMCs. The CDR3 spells CASSVGPGQFYNEQFF. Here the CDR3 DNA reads TGTGCCAGCAGCGTAGGACCGGGACAGTTCTACAATGAGCAGTTCTTC. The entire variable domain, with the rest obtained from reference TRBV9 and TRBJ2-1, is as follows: DSGVTQTPKHLITATGQRVTLRCSPRSGDLSVYWYQQSLDQGLQFLIQYYNGEERAKGNILERFSAQQFPDLHSELNLSSLELGDSALYFCASSVGPGQFYNEQFFGPGTRLTVL.